A single sample gave rise to the 17 T cell receptor beta chains below, sequenced in a study of somatic mutations in cytotoxic T cells in rheumatoid arthritis. Repertoires were generated with immunoSEQ multiplex PCR, while TCRdb's copy carries only in-frame clones and drops some. The sample contains some 12,000 clones, over 80% of which appear only once. The sequencing sample was made of CD8+ T cells sorted from blood. The receptors originated from a woman aged 55-69 years in good health.

The chain employs TRBV6-5 and TRBJ1-2; maybe TRBD1 (5 bases). V was cut by 2 bases and J by 0 bases, with 10 bases left in between. The V gene's germline CDR1 is MNHEY and CDR2 SVGAGI. The CDR3 sequence is 15 residues long. Here the CDR3 DNA reads TGTGCCAGCAGTTACGACGACAGACCTAACTATGGCTACACCTTC. Translating gives CASSYDDRPNYGYTF.

As DNA, the CDR3 is TGTGCCAGCTCACTGAGGGTCTCTTACCCGAACAATGAGCAGTTCTTC. Residues: CASSLRVSYPNNEQFF. This chain connects TRBV18 to TRBJ2-1; TRBD2 might be the D (5 bases). V shed 4 bases and J shed 5 bases, with 18 bases lying between them. This CDR3 is 16 amino acids long. Germline CDR1 and CDR2: KGHSH and LQKENI.

The chain couples TRBV4-2 to TRBJ2-4; possibly TRBD1 for D (6 bases). V lost 4 bases to trimming and J lost 3 bases, with 13 bases between them. CDR1 and CDR2 from the germline V gene are LGHNA and YNFKEQ. The CDR3 sequence is 15 residues long. This CDR3 reads CASSPGTSNKNIQYF. CDR3 DNA: TGTGCCAGCAGCCCCGGGACATCGAACAAAAACATTCAGTACTTC.

This sequence joins TRBV2 and TRBJ1-5; 9 bases are a match to TRBD1. The CDR3 covers 16 residues. Per the germline V gene, CDR1 is SNHLY and CDR2 is FYNNEI. Losses at the gene ends were 9 bases for V and 3 bases for J; bases not matched to a gene: 12. DNA for the CDR3: TGTGCCAGTACTGACGGGACAGGGACCGACAATCAGCCCCAGCATTTT. Encoded protein: CASTDGTGTDNQPQHF.

CDR3 residues: CASSQRGASGKTQYF. DNA of the CDR3: TGTGCCAGCTCCCAACGGGGGGCGTCGGGAAAGACCCAGTACTTC. J is TRBJ2-5 and V is TRBV13; D might be TRBD2 (7 bases). Germline V gives CDR1 PRHDT, CDR2 FYEKMQ (reference sequence). This CDR3 is 15 amino acids long. The V end was cut by 8 bases, the J end by 6 bases, with 22 bases between.

Comment on this clone: One junction end disagrees with the germline gene, perhaps due to a read error. This chain joins TRBV7-7 and TRBJ2-1; TRBD2 matches at 11 bases. Per germline, CDR1 SSHAT and CDR2 FNYEAQ (reference sequence). The CDR3 contains 16 residues. In DNA, the CDR3 is TGTGCTAGCAGCCAACTAGCGGGGGACCTCTACAATGAGCAGTTCTTC. Amino acid sequence: CASSQLAGDLYNEQFF.

This clone was recorded only once. The chain is built from TRBV7-2 and TRBJ2-3, with 16 bases that match TRBD2. In germline, CDR1 is SGHTA, CDR2 FQGNSA. The V gene end was trimmed by 5 bases and the J gene end by 2 bases; junction bases not matched to a gene: 10. The CDR3 has 19 residues. The CDR3 region has the DNA TGTGCCAGCAGCCCCGGGACTAGCGGGGGGGTCCTCTACACAGATACGCAGTATTTT. It translates to CASSPGTSGGVLYTDTQYF.

The rearrangement uses TRBV13 and TRBJ1-4; 8 nucleotides align to TRBD1. The CDR3 sequence is 14 residues long. V dropped 4 bases and J dropped 8; count of bases not matched to a gene: 6. CDR1 is PRHDT, CDR2 FYEKMQ, per germline (reference sequence). CDR3 sequence: CASSSDRVGEKLFF. Written as DNA, the CDR3 is TGTGCCAGCAGCTCGGACAGGGTGGGGGAAAAACTGTTTTTT.

The rearrangement uses TRBV2 and TRBJ2-3; 10 bases are shared with TRBD2. J lost 0 bases, V lost 6 bases, and 3 bases had no gene match. There are 15 residues in the CDR3. Germline loops: CDR1 SNHLY, CDR2 FYNNEI. The DNA of the CDR3 is TGTGCCAGCAGGGGACTAGCGCGAAGCACAGATACGCAGTATTTT. It specifies CASRGLARSTDTQYF.

The rearrangement joins TRBV4-2 to TRBJ1-6; the D is unclear. V lost 1 base and J 7 bases, leaving 8 bases between the germline ends. The CDR3 totals 14 residues. Germline lookup yields CDR1 LGHNA and CDR2 YNFKEQ. The CDR3 reads CASSQGTGNSPLHF. The CDR3 nucleotides are TGTGCCAGCAGCCAAGGGACTGGGAATTCACCCCTCCACTTT.

The rearrangement uses TRBV27 and TRBJ1-1, with a possible D match to TRBD1 (5 bases). V was trimmed by 9 bases and J by 5 bases, leaving 13 bases between them. The germline V gene has CDR1 MNHEY and CDR2 SMNVEV (reference sequence). This CDR3 comprises 12 residues. CDR3 nucleotides: TGTGCCAGTCAGGGTGGGCGAACTGAAGCTTTCTTT. Translated: CASQGGRTEAFF.

CDR3 sequence reads: CASSVGTGSTDEQFF. DNA for the CDR3: TGTGCCAGCAGCGTAGGGACTGGCTCCACGGATGAGCAGTTCTTC. The chain joins TRBV9 to TRBJ2-1; possible D gene TRBD2, 5 bases. The CDR3 is made up of 15 amino acids. Germline V gene lookup returns CDR1 SGDLS and CDR2 YYNGEE. Deletions cut 0 bases from V and 8 bases from J, with 15 bases between.

This rearrangement joins TRBV7-3 to TRBJ2-3, with TRBD2 as a possible D gene (7 bases). This CDR3 comprises 17 residues. Trimming pared 5 bases from V and 1 base from J, leaving 19 bases between. Germline-derived CDR1 and CDR2 are SGHTA and FQGTGA. This CDR3 reads CASSPSGGARGTDTQYF. CDR3 coding DNA: TGTGCCAGCAGCCCATCTGGGGGGGCGCGGGGCACAGATACGCAGTATTTT.

This rearrangement joins TRBV7-9 to TRBJ2-2; 7 bases are shared with TRBD1. V lost 5 bases and J lost 8; bases outside the gene matches: 11. CDR3 length equals 15 residues. Germline values: CDR1 SEHNR, CDR2 FQNEAQ (reference sequence). CDR3 loop: CASSLLGTVQGELFF. CDR3 DNA: TGTGCCAGCAGCCTGCTAGGGACAGTCCAGGGGGAGCTGTTTTTT.

V is TRBV6-5 and J is TRBJ2-7; 8 bases are a match to TRBD1. After removal of 5 bases from V and 2 bases from J, the junction contained 5 bases not matched to a gene. Germline CDR1 and CDR2: MNHEY and SVGAGI. The CDR3 is 14 residues long. The CDR3 loop reads CASSLQGAPYEQYF. In DNA form, the CDR3 reads TGTGCCAGCAGTCTTCAGGGGGCTCCCTACGAGCAGTACTTC.

The chain is built from TRBV4-1 and TRBJ1-2; TRBD1 matches 7 bases. The CDR3 sequence is 14 residues long. Germline loops: CDR1 MGHRA, CDR2 YSYEKL. The V gene end was trimmed by 4 bases and the J gene end by 6 bases; junction bases not matched to a gene: 8. The CDR3 sequence is CASSPREGGNGYTF. The CDR3 DNA reads as TGCGCCAGCAGCCCCCGTGAAGGGGGCAATGGCTACACCTTC.

This clone has only one observation. This chain uses TRBV7-3 with TRBJ2-3; 8 bases are a match to TRBD2. CDR1 is SGHTA, CDR2 FQGTGA, per germline. There are 14 residues in the CDR3. Trimming cost V 5 bases and J 4 bases; bases outside gene matches: 5. In DNA, the CDR3 is TGTGCCAGCAGCCCTCGGGGGGGCGCAGATACGCAGTATTTT. It yields the protein CASSPRGGADTQYF.